This section outlines one T cell receptor (beta chain) sequence together with its context. Its antigen is unidentified. The CDR3 extends over 15 amino acids. V shed 5 bases and J shed 4 bases, with 17 bases lying between them. In germline, CDR1 is PRHDT, CDR2 FYEKMQ (reference sequence). Random hexamers were used to reverse transcribe an amount of roughly 0.45 to 1 ug RNA. The amplification used immunoSEQ multiplex PCR on TCR beta CDR3; it spanned 54 Vbeta and 13 Jbeta. TCRdb ran MiXCR on the immunoSEQ multiplex PCR reads and lists one entry per CDR3 protein. The data hold about 430,000 distinct CDR3 sequences, with around 85% observed a single time. The data originate from a study of CD8 T cells in Susac syndrome. Findings and caveats of the study: An acknowledgment was made by the study that its TCR sequencing and HLA analysis involved relatively few individuals.

Sequencing of TCR beta was undertaken in CD8+ and CD4+ T cells derived from blood. TEMRA cells were FACS-enriched, while CD8+ and CD4+ T cells were negatively isolated. What was sequenced was CD8+ T cells from PBMCs. The source of this sequence is a human donor with multiple sclerosis. J is TRBJ1-1 and V is TRBV13; perhaps TRBD1 as D (5 bases). CDR3 loop: CASSGLDTDGTEAFF. CDR3 coding DNA: TGTGCCAGCAGCGGGCTGGACACCGACGGCACTGAAGCTTTCTTT.